This record concerns one TCR beta chain sequence. Its antigen is unknown. Second-dose intervals near 4 or 12 weeks were combined. The sample comes from a study of T cell responses to AZD1222 COVID-19 vaccine. Study findings and constraints: Repertoire sampling happened only post peak T cell response.

Trimming left V 1 base short and J 8 bases short, with 20 bases between. The CDR3 has 16 amino acids. Germline CDR1 MDHEN, CDR2 SYDVKM. TCRdb keeps only in-frame clones here, not all; method: immunoSEQ multiplex PCR. This sample has around 81,000 clones, with approximately 90% found just once. The sequences come from peripheral blood, collected 28 days after the second AZD1222 dose. This receptor was obtained from an adult who received the AZD1222 COVID-19 vaccine. The chain has TRBV28 and TRBJ1-1, with D possibly being TRBD1 (6 bases). The CDR3, as DNA: TGTGCCAGCAGTTTATCAGGGGTCGGGACCCTTATAGAAGCTTTCTTT. Encoded protein: CASSLSGVGTLIEAFF.